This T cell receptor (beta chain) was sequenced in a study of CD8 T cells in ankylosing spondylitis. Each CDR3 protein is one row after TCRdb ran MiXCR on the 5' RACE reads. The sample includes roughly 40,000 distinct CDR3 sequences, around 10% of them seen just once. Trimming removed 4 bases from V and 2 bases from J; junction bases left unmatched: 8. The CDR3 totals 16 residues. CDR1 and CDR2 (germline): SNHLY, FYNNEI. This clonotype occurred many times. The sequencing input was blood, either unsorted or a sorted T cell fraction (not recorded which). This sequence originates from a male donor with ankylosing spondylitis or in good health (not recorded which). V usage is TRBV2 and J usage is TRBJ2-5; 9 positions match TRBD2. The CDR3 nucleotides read TGTGCCAGCAGTGCCTGGGTGACTAGCGGACAAGAGACCCAGTACTTC. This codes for CASSAWVTSGQETQYF.